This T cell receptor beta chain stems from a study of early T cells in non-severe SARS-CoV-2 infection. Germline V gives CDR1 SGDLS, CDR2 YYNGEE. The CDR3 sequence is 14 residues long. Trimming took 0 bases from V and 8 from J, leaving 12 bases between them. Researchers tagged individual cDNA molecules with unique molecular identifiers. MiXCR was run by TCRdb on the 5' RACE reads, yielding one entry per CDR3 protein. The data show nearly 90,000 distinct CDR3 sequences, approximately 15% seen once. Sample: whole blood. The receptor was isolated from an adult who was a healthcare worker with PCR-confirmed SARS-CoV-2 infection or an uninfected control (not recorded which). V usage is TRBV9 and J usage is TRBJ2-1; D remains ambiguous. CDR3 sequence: CASSVDLGIDEQFF. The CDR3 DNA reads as TGTGCCAGCAGCGTAGATCTGGGTATAGATGAGCAGTTCTTC.